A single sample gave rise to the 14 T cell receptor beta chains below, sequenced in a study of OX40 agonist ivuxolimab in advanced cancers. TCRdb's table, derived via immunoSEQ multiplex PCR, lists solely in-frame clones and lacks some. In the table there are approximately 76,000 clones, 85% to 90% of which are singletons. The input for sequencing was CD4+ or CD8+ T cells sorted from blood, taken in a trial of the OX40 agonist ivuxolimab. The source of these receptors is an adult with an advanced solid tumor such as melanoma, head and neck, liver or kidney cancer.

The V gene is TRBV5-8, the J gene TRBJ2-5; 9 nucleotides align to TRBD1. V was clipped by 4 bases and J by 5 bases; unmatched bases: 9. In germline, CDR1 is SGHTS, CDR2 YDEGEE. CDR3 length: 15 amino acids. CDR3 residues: CASSRQQGARETQYF. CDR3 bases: TGTGCCAGCAGCAGACAACAGGGGGCGCGGGAGACCCAGTACTTC.

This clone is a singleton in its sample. The CDR3 DNA sequence: TGTGCCAGCAGCCAAGTGTCCGCGAACACTGAAGCTTTCTTT. This gives the protein CASSQVSANTEAFF. The chain carries TRBV4-2 and TRBJ1-1; no definite D call. Germline V gene lookup returns CDR1 LGHNA and CDR2 YNFKEQ. V was cut by 1 base and J by 1 base, with 7 bases left in between. This CDR3 has 14 amino acids.

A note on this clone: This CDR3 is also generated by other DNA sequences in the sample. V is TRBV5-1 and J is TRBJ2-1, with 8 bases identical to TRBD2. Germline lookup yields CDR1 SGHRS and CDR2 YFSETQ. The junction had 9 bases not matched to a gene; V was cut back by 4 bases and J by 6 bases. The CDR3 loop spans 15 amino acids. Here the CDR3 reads CASSPGGWGINEQFF. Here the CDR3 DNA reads TGCGCCAGCAGCCCGGGGGGGTGGGGGATCAATGAGCAGTTCTTC.

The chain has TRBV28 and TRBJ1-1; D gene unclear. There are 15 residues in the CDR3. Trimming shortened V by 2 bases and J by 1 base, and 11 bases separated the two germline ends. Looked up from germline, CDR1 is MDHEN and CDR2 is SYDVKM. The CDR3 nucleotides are TGTGCCAGCAGTTTAGGCGCAGCCCCGAACACTGAAGCTTTCTTT. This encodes CASSLGAAPNTEAFF. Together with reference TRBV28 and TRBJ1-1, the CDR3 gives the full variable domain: DVKVTQSSRYLVKRTGEKVFLECVQDMDHENMFWYRQDPGLGLRLIYFSYDVKMKEKGDIPEGYSVSREKKERFSLILESASTNQTSMYLCASSLGAAPNTEAFFGQGTRLTVV.

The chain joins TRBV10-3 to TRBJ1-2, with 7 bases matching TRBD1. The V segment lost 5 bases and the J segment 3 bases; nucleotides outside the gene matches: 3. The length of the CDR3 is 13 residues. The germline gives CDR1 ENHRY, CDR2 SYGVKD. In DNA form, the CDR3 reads TGTGCCATCAGTTTAGACAGGGACTATGGCTACACCTTC. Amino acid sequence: CAISLDRDYGYTF.

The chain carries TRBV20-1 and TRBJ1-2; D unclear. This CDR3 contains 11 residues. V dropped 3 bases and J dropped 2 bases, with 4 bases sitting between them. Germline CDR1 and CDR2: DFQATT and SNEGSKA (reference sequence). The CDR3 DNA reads TGCAGTGCTAGCGGAAACTATGGCTACACCTTC. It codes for CSASGNYGYTF.

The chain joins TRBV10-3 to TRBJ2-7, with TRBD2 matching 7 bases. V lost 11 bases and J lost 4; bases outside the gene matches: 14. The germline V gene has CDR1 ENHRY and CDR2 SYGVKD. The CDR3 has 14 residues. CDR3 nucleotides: TGTGCCTCCCAAACTAGCGCGAGTGGGTACGAGCAGTACTTC. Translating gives CASQTSASGYEQYF.

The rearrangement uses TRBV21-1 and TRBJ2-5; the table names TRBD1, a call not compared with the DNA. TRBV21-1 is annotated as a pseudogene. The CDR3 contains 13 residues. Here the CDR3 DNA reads TGTGCCCCGTTAGGACAGACCCAAGAGACCCAGTACTTC. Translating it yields CAPLGQTQETQYF.

The CDR3 protein is CASSQQGVLLNSGANVLTF. The CDR3, as DNA: TGTGCCAGCAGCCAACAGGGGGTACTCCTTAACTCTGGGGCCAACGTCCTGACTTTC. The chain has TRBV14 and TRBJ2-6, with 7 positions matching TRBD1. From germline, CDR1 is SGHDN and CDR2 FVKESK. This CDR3 spans 19 amino acids. V shed 2 bases, J shed 0 bases, and the junction held 10 bases outside the gene matches.

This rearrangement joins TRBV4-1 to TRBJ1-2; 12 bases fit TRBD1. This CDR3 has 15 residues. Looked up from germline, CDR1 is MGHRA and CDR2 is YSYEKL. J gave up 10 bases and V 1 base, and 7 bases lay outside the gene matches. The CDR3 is CASSQAGDRGRVYTF. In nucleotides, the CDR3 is TGCGCCAGCAGCCAAGCCGGGGACAGGGGGCGCGTCTACACCTTC.

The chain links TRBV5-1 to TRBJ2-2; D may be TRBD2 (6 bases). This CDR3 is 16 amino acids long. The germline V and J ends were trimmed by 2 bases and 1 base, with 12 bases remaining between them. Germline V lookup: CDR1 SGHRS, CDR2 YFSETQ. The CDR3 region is CASSFRLDKNTGELFF. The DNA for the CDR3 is TGCGCCAGCAGCTTCCGACTAGATAAGAACACCGGGGAGCTGTTTTTT.

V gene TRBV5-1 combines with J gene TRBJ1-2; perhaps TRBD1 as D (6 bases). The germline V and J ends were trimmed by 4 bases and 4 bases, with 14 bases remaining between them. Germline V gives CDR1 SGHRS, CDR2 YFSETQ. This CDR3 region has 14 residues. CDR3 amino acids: CASSPPGQIYGYTF. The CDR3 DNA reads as TGCGCCAGCAGCCCTCCCGGACAGATCTATGGCTACACCTTC.

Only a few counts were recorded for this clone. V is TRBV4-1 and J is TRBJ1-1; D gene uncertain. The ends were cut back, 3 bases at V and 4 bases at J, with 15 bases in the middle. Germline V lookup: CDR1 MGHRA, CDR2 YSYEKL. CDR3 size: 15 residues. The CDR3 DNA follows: TGCGCCAGCAGCCAGGGCAGTCTAGGGCCCACTGAAGCTTTCTTT. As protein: CASSQGSLGPTEAFF.

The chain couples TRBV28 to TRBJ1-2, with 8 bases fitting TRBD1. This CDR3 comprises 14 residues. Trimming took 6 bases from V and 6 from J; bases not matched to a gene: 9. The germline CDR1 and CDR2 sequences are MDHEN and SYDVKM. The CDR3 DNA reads TGTGCCAGCAGGTCAGGGGGCGCTGGGAATGGCTACACCTTC. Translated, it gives CASRSGGAGNGYTF.